The 27 T cell receptor beta chains below all came from one sample that was sequenced in a study of T-cell memory formation after mild COVID-19. TCRdb recomputed calls from the 5' RACE reads with MiXCR, one row per CDR3 protein. This repertoire shows about 100,000 distinct CDR3 sequences, 15% to 20% found once; its top ten account for around 5.5%. Sequenced sample: PBMCs or a T cell subset sorted from them (not recorded which). All receptors come from a man younger than 35 who had mild COVID-19 (a few samples of this study predate the infection). Cell type and time point are not known.

CDR3: CASSPERNYGYTF. CDR3 coding DNA: TGCGCCAGCAGCCCGGAAAGGAACTATGGCTACACCTTC. The chain links TRBV5-1 to TRBJ1-2; no clear D. V was clipped by 4 bases and J by 2 bases, with 9 bases between them. CDR1 SGHRS and CDR2 YFSETQ come from the germline V gene. This CDR3 is 13 amino acids long.

The chain has TRBV20-1 and TRBJ2-1; 8 bases are a match to TRBD1. CDR1 and CDR2 from the germline V gene are DFQATT and SNEGSKA (reference sequence). The CDR3 sequence is 14 residues long. V gave up 6 bases and J gave up 5 bases; unmatched junction bases: 9. CDR3 protein: CSAPGQEGHNEQFF. The CDR3 DNA sequence: TGCAGTGCGCCGGGACAGGAGGGCCACAATGAGCAGTTCTTC.

The gene calls are TRBV6-5 and TRBJ2-3; 7 nucleotides match TRBD2. The CDR3 loop spans 15 amino acids. Germline trimming cut 2 bases from V and 6 bases from J; bases unmatched to any gene: 8. CDR1 MNHEY and CDR2 SVGAGI come from the germline V gene. The CDR3 DNA reads TGTGCCAGCAGTTACACGGGGGGAACGGGTGATACGCAGTATTTT. It encodes CASSYTGGTGDTQYF.

The rearrangement links TRBV6-6 to TRBJ1-2, with 9 bases that match TRBD1. Trimming took 2 bases from V and 7 from J; bases not matched to a gene: 11. The CDR3 length is 16 residues. CDR1 is MNHNY, CDR2 SVGAGI, per germline (reference sequence). The CDR3 region has the DNA TGTGCCAGCAGTTACCGGGCGGGGGGGACAGGGACTGGCTACACCTTC. Its translation: CASSYRAGGTGTGYTF.

This chain links TRBV7-3 with TRBJ2-1; D might be TRBD2 (6 bases). This CDR3 has 13 amino acids. CDR1 is SGHTA and CDR2 is FQGTGA in the germline V gene. Trimming removed 0 bases at V and 8 bases at J, with 8 bases between. CDR3 residues: CASSLTAGYEQFF. CDR3 sequence (DNA): TGTGCCAGCAGCTTAACTGCGGGGTATGAGCAGTTCTTC.

This clonotype showed up just a few times. The CDR3 bases are TGCAGTGCTTGGGGGGACTACCAAGAGACCCAGTACTTC. Protein sequence: CSAWGDYQETQYF. V gene TRBV20-1 combines with J gene TRBJ2-5; D is possibly TRBD2 (6 bases). The CDR3 consists of 13 residues. Between the trimmed V and J ends, which lost 5 bases and 0 bases, there was a span of 10 bases. CDR1 is DFQATT and CDR2 is SNEGSKA in the germline V gene (reference sequence).

This clonotype appeared a few times. The chain couples TRBV10-3 to TRBJ2-7; 8 bases match TRBD1. The CDR3 is 14 residues long. The trim removed 4 bases at V and 2 bases at J, leaving 4 bases unmatched. Germline V gene sequence: CDR1 ENHRY, CDR2 SYGVKD. The DNA of the CDR3 is TGTGCCATCAGTGGCGACAGGGGACCCTACGAGCAGTACTTC. It translates to CAISGDRGPYEQYF.

This rearrangement joins TRBV6-6 to TRBJ1-2; D is perhaps TRBD1 (6 bases). Germline V gene data show CDR1 as MNHNY and CDR2 as SVGAGI (reference sequence). This CDR3 comprises 15 residues. With 0 bases removed from V and 6 bases from J, the gap between germline ends came to 14 bases. The DNA of the CDR3 is TGTGCCAGCAGTTACTCGCCGGGGGGGCTGGATGGCTACACCTTC. Amino acids: CASSYSPGGLDGYTF.

The genes are TRBV5-4 and TRBJ1-1; tentatively, D is TRBD1 (5 bases). V lost 2 bases and J 6 bases, leaving 14 bases between the germline ends. This CDR3 is 14 amino acids long. Germline V gene sequence: CDR1 SGHNT, CDR2 YYREEE (reference sequence). The DNA of the CDR3 is TGTGCCAGCAGCTTTATCGCCTCAGGGCCTGAAGCTTTCTTT. This encodes CASSFIASGPEAFF.

This clonotype showed up just a few times. This rearrangement joins TRBV29-1 to TRBJ2-2, with TRBD2 matching 13 bases. This CDR3 spans 17 amino acids. V lost 4 bases to trimming and J lost 0 bases; unmatched junction nucleotides: 5. Germline loops: CDR1 SQVTM, CDR2 ANQGSEA. The DNA for the CDR3 is TGCAGCGTTGGCGGACTAGCGGGGGCCTCGAACACCGGGGAGCTGTTTTTT. Translation: CSVGGLAGASNTGELFF.

This clonotype showed up just a few times. The chain links TRBV9 to TRBJ1-6; D gene unclear. The CDR3 is made up of 12 amino acids. CDR1 is SGDLS, CDR2 YYNGEE, per germline. V was trimmed by 2 bases and J by 8 bases, leaving 5 bases between them. Here the CDR3 DNA reads TGTGCCAGCAGCGTTGAGCATTCACCCCTCCACTTT. It yields the protein CASSVEHSPLHF. The variable domain in full, with the rest retrieved from reference TRBV9 and TRBJ1-6, is DSGVTQTPKHLITATGQRVTLRCSPRSGDLSVYWYQQSLDQGLQFLIQYYNGEERAKGNILERFSAQQFPDLHSELNLSSLELGDSALYFCASSVEHSPLHFGNGTRLTVT.

J is TRBJ2-3 and V is TRBV20-1; the match to TRBD1 covers 8 bases. CDR1 and CDR2 (germline): DFQATT, SNEGSKA (reference sequence). There are 17 residues in the CDR3. Germline trimming cut 3 bases from V and 3 bases from J; bases unmatched to any gene: 14. CDR3 amino acids: CSARFPQGRGPTDTQYF. CDR3 in DNA: TGCAGTGCTAGGTTCCCCCAAGGCAGGGGGCCGACAGATACGCAGTATTTT.

This clonotype was seen only a few times. The chain recombines TRBV3-1 with TRBJ2-5; D remains ambiguous. CDR3 length: 14 amino acids. Trimming shortened V by 4 bases and J by 3 bases, and 12 bases separated the two germline ends. Germline lookup yields CDR1 LGHDT and CDR2 YNNKEL (reference sequence). The CDR3 is CASSPTSGEETQYF. CDR3 nucleotide sequence: TGTGCCAGCAGCCCAACGTCGGGTGAAGAGACCCAGTACTTC.

The J gene is TRBJ2-5, the V gene TRBV21-1; the table's D call of TRBD1 was not tested on the DNA. TRBV21-1 is annotated as a pseudogene. The CDR3 is made up of 13 amino acids. CDR3 in DNA: TGTGCCAGCAGCGTGCGAGGGGCAGAGACCCAGTACTTC. This gives the protein CASSVRGAETQYF.

This chain joins TRBV5-6 and TRBJ2-7, with D unresolved. Trimming stripped 0 bases from V and 2 bases from J, with 15 bases between. This CDR3 comprises 16 residues. Looked up from germline, CDR1 is SGHDT and CDR2 is YYEEEE. The CDR3 region is CASSLGVGLRPYEQYV. CDR3 DNA: TGTGCCAGCAGCTTGGGGGTGGGATTGCGCCCCTACGAGCAGTACGTC.

This rearrangement joins TRBV7-6 to TRBJ2-3; possibly TRBD1 for D (6 bases). Trimming pared 1 base from V and 5 bases from J, leaving 16 bases between. The CDR3 extends over 16 amino acids. Per the germline V gene, CDR1 is SGHVS and CDR2 is FNYEAQ. CDR3 DNA: TGTGCCAGCAGCTTAGAGTTTTGGGGGCCGGGAGATACGCAGTATTTT. Its protein product is CASSLEFWGPGDTQYF.

The chain recombines TRBV28 with TRBJ2-3, with TRBD2 matching 7 bases. This CDR3 has 13 amino acids. CDR1 and CDR2 (germline): MDHEN, SYDVKM. The V gene end was trimmed by 2 bases and the J gene end by 7 bases; junction bases not matched to a gene: 3. DNA of the CDR3: TGTGCCAGCAGTTTAACTAGCGTATATACGCAGTATTTT. It specifies CASSLTSVYTQYF.

This clonotype was counted many times. The rearrangement joins TRBV5-1 to TRBJ2-2, with unresolved D. CDR1 is SGHRS and CDR2 is YFSETQ in the germline V gene. This CDR3 is 14 amino acids long. Trimming pared 4 bases from V and 3 bases from J, leaving 10 bases between. The CDR3 loop reads CASSLRTDTGELFF. The CDR3 DNA reads as TGCGCCAGCAGCCTAAGAACAGACACCGGGGAGCTGTTTTTT.

This clonotype was detected only once. This chain joins TRBV5-6 and TRBJ2-7; weak D call: TRBD1 (6 bases). Germline V gives CDR1 SGHDT, CDR2 YYEEEE. This CDR3 has 13 amino acids. The V gene lost 2 bases and the J gene lost 7 bases, with 13 bases spanning the gap. The CDR3 is CASSFDRLGEQYV. DNA of the CDR3: TGTGCCAGCAGCTTTGACAGGCTGGGGGAGCAGTACGTC.

This clonotype was seen at least ten times. The V gene is TRBV7-9, the J gene TRBJ2-3; D possibly corresponds to TRBD1 (5 bases). The CDR3 spans 13 residues. Germline loops: CDR1 SEHNR, CDR2 FQNEAQ (reference sequence). Deletions cut 6 bases from V and 0 bases from J, with 7 bases between. CDR3 sequence (DNA): TGTGCCAGCAGTCGACAGAGCACAGATACGCAGTATTTT. Residues: CASSRQSTDTQYF.

The chain links TRBV4-3 to TRBJ2-2; D tentatively reads TRBD1 or TRBD2 (5 bases each). Trimming cost V 5 bases and J 1 base, with 20 bases left between them. Germline CDR1 is LGHNA and CDR2 is YSLEER. The CDR3 is 18 amino acids. The CDR3 loop is CASSYELLGRLNTGELFF. DNA for the CDR3: TGCGCCAGCAGCTATGAGCTCCTGGGACGGCTGAACACCGGGGAGCTGTTTTTT.

The chain has TRBV7-2 and TRBJ2-3, with 9 bases that match TRBD2. The CDR3 contains 16 residues. V gave up 4 bases and J gave up 4 bases; unmatched junction bases: 9. Germline CDR1 reads SGHTA; CDR2 reads FQGNSA. Written as DNA, the CDR3 is TGTGCCAGCAGCTACAATTTGGCTAGCGGGGCAGATACGCAGTATTTT. Protein product: CASSYNLASGADTQYF.

The V call is TRBV7-2, the J call TRBJ1-1, with D unresolved. Trimming took off 4 bases at V and 1 base at J, with 13 bases between the two ends. Germline assignment: CDR1 SGHTA and CDR2 FQGNSA. The CDR3 has 15 amino acids. In DNA, the CDR3 is TGTGCCAGCAGCTCCTCCTCTGTGGGGAACACTGAAGCTTTCTTT. It yields the protein CASSSSSVGNTEAFF.

The chain carries TRBV7-8 and TRBJ2-5; D perhaps matches TRBD2 (6 bases). Trimming took 1 base from V and 4 from J, leaving 16 bases between them. Germline loops: CDR1 SGHVS, CDR2 FQNEAQ. This CDR3 has 16 residues. The CDR3 nucleotides read TGTGCCAGCAGCTTAGAAAGGTCAGGGACTCGAGAGACCCAGTACTTC. The encoded protein is CASSLERSGTRETQYF.

The chain is built from TRBV4-2 and TRBJ1-1, with 9 positions matching TRBD1. After removal of 5 bases from V and 0 bases from J, the junction contained 4 bases not matched to a gene. The germline V gene encodes CDR1 LGHNA and CDR2 YNFKEQ. This CDR3 has 15 residues. The CDR3 nucleotides are TGTGCCAGCAGCTGGGACAGGGATATGAACACTGAAGCTTTCTTT. Protein product: CASSWDRDMNTEAFF.

This chain joins TRBV20-1 and TRBJ2-5, with D tentatively TRBD2 (7 bases). The CDR3 extends over 14 amino acids. CDR1 is DFQATT and CDR2 is SNEGSKA in the germline V gene (reference sequence). Trimming removed 3 bases at V and 3 bases at J, with 14 bases between. CDR3 coding DNA: TGCAGTGCTAGGCCAGCGGGGACAAAAGAGACCCAGTACTTC. Amino acids: CSARPAGTKETQYF.

The gene calls are TRBV10-3 and TRBJ1-2; D may be TRBD1 (5 bases). The CDR3 sequence is 18 residues long. CDR1 and CDR2 from the germline V gene are ENHRY and SYGVKD. Between the trimmed V and J ends, which lost 7 bases and 8 bases, there was a span of 32 bases. CDR3 region: CAIKPPIGDSTPLWGYTF. CDR3 DNA sequence: TGTGCCATCAAACCCCCCATTGGAGACAGTACCCCTTTATGGGGCTACACCTTC.